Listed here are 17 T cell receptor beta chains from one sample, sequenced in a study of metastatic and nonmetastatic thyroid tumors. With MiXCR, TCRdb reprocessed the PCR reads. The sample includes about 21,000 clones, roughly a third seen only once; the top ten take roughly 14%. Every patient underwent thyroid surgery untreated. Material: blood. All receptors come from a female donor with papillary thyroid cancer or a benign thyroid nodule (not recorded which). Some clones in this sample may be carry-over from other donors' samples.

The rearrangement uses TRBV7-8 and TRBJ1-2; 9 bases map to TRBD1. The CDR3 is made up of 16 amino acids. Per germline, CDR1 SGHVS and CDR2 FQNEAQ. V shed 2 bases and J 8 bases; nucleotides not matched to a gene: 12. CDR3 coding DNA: TGTGCCAGCAGCTTAAGGGTACAGGGGGCAGTGGAGGGCTACACCTTC. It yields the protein CASSLRVQGAVEGYTF.

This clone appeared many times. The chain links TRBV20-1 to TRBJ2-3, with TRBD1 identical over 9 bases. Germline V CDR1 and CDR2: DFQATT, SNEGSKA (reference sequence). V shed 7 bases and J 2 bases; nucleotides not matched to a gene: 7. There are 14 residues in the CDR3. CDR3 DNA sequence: TGCAGTGTACAAGGGACAGGGACCACAGATACGCAGTATTTT. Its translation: CSVQGTGTTDTQYF.

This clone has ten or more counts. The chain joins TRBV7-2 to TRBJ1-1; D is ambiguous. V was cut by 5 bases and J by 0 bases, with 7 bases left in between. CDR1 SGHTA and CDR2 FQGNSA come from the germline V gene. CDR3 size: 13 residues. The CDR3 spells CASSQIMNTEAFF. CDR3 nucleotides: TGTGCCAGCAGCCAGATCATGAACACTGAAGCTTTCTTT.

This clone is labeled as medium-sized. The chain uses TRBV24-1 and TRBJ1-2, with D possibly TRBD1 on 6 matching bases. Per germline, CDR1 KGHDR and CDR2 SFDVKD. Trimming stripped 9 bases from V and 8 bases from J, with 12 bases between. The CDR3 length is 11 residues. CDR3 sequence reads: CATSQGGGYTF. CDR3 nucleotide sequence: TGTGCCACCTCACAGGGAGGGGGCTACACCTTC.

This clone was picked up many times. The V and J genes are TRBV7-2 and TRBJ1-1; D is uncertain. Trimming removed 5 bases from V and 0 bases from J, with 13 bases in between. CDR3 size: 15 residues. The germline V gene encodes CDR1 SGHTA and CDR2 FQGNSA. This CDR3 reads CASSPVQLMNTEAFF. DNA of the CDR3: TGTGCCAGCAGCCCCGTCCAACTTATGAACACTGAAGCTTTCTTT.

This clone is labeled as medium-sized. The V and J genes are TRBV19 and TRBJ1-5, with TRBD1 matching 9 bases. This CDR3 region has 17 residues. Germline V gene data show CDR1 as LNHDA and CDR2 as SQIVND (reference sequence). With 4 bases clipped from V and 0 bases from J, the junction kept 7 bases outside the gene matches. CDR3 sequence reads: CASSRQGVSFSNQPQHF. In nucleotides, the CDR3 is TGTGCCAGTAGTAGACAGGGGGTCTCTTTTAGCAATCAGCCCCAGCATTTT.

CDR3 loop: CSARVRTLEQYF. The CDR3 DNA reads as TGCAGTGCTAGAGTTAGGACCCTGGAGCAGTACTTC. The V and J genes are TRBV20-1 and TRBJ2-7; D gene uncertain. Trimming took 1 base from V and 7 from J, leaving 11 bases between them. In germline, CDR1 is DFQATT, CDR2 SNEGSKA (reference sequence). This CDR3 is 12 amino acids long.

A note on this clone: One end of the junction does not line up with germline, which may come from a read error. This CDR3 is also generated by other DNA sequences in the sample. The DNA of the CDR3 is TGCGCCAGCAGCTTGGGTATGCCCGGGACGGGGGGTAGAAATTCACTCCTCCACTTT. Translating gives CASSLGMPGTGGRNSLLHF. The chain has TRBV5-1 and TRBJ1-6; D might be TRBD1 (5 bases). The V gene's germline CDR1 is SGHRS and CDR2 YFSETQ. There are 19 residues in the CDR3. Full variable domain (missing parts from reference TRBV5-1 and TRBJ1-6): KAGVTQTPRYLIKTRGQQVTLSCSPISGHRSVSWYQQTPGQGLQFLFEYFSETQRNKGNFPGRFSGRQFSNSRSEMNVSTLELGDSALYLCASSLGMPGTGGRNSLLHFGNGTRLTVT.

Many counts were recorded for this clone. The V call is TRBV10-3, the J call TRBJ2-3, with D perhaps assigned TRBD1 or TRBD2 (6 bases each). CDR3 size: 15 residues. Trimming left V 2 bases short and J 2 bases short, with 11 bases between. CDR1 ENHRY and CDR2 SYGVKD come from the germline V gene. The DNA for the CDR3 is TGTGCCATCAGTGAGGATAGGGGGGACACAGATACGCAGTATTTT. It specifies CAISEDRGDTDTQYF.

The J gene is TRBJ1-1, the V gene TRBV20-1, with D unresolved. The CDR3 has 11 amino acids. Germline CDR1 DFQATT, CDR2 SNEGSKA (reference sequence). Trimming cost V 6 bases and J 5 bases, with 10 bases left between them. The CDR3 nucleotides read TGCAGTGCCATTAGAGGTACTGAAGCTTTCTTT. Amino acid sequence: CSAIRGTEAFF.

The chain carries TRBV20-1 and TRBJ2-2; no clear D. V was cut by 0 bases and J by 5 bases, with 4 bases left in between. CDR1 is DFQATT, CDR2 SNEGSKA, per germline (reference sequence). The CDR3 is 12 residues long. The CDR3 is CSARDQTGELFF. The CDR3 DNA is TGCAGTGCTAGAGATCAAACCGGGGAGCTGTTTTTT.

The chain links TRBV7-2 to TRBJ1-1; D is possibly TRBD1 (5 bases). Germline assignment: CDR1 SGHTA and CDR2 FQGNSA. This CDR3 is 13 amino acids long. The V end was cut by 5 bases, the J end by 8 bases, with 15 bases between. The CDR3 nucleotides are TGTGCCAGCAGCCGAGACAGTGCCCGAGAAGCTTTCTTT. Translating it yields CASSRDSAREAFF.

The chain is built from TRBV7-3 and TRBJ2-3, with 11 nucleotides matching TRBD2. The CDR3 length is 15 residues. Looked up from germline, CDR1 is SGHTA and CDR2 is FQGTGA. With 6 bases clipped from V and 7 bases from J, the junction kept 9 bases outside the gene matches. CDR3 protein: CASSKLAGAQHTQYF. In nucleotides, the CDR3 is TGTGCCAGCAGTAAACTAGCGGGGGCCCAACATACGCAGTATTTT.

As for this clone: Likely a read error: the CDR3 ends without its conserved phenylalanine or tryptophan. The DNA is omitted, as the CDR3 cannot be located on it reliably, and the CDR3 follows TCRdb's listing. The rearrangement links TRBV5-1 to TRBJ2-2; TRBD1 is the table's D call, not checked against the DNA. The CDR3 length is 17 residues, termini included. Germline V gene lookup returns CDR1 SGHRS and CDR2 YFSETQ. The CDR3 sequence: CASSWDQDRGDTGELVL.

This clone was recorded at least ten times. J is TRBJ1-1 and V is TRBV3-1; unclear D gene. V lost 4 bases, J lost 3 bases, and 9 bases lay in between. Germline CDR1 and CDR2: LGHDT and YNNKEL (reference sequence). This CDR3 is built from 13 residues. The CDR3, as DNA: TGTGCCAGCAGCCCCAGCAGAGACACTGAAGCTTTCTTT. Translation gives CASSPSRDTEAFF.

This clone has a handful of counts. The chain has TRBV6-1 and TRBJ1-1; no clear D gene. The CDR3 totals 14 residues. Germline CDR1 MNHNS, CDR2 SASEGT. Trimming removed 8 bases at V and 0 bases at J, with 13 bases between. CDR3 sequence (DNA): TGTGCCAGCCGGCTTCGGCTGATGAACACTGAAGCTTTCTTT. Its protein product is CASRLRLMNTEAFF.

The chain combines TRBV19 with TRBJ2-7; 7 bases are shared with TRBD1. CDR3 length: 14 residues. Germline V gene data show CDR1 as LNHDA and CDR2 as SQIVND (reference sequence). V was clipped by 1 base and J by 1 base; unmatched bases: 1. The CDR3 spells CASSIGQGSYEQYF. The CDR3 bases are TGTGCCAGTAGTATAGGACAGGGTTCCTACGAGCAGTACTTC.